This T cell receptor (beta chain) was sequenced in a study of shared clonotypes between healthy human individuals. TCRdb's table, derived via immunoSEQ multiplex PCR, lists solely in-frame clones and lacks some. The sample has about 380,000 clones, about 96% seen once. As concerns this clone: What it recognizes is unknown.

General study findings and limits: On the whole, naive subsets had larger estimated richness than memory subsets had.

Sequencing was performed on memory CD8+ T cells sorted from blood. As to subset: CD45RO+ cells pooled with CCR7-negative TemRA cells. The source of this sequence is a man aged 30-40 years in good health.

The CDR3 bases are TGTGCCAGCAGCCGGGACTCCAACATGCAGTTCTTC. It encodes CASSRDSNMQFF. The rearrangement uses TRBV7-3 and TRBJ2-1; the D gene is possibly TRBD2 (6 bases). V shed 5 bases and J shed 12 bases, with 14 bases lying between them. The CDR3 is 12 amino acids. Germline lookup yields CDR1 SGHTA and CDR2 FQGTGA.